This is a list of T cell receptor beta chains from one sample in a study of T cells and Merkel cell carcinoma outcomes. The method was immunoSEQ multiplex PCR; TCRdb's version includes in-frame clones alone and lacks a portion of them. The sample records fewer than 20,000 clones, 81% being singletons. The source material was tumor tissue from Merkel cell carcinoma. The receptor set was obtained from a human donor with Merkel cell carcinoma. The CDR3 runs from the conserved cysteine through the conserved F or W. Each record gives: D gene, V gene, J gene, clone size, CDR3 DNA, CDR3 protein. D genes are given only for firm matches. Rows give clone size only sometimes, using once, few, many, or a class for an expanded clone.

>NA|TRBV28|TRBJ2-7|few
TGTGCCAGCAGTTTATTAGGTCACTACGAGCAGTACTTC
CASSLLGHYEQYF
>NA|TRBV5-1|TRBJ2-5|NA
TGCGCCAGCAGCTGGTCCGGGGCAACAGGGGAGACCCAGTACTTC
CASSWSGATGETQYF
>NA|TRBV2|TRBJ1-1|few
TGTGCCAGCAGTCCCAGGGGTGAAGCTTTCTTT
CASSPRGEAFF
>NA|TRBV2|TRBJ1-3|NA
TGTGCCAGCAGGGGGTTGGGGGCCGGTAGCGTCTCTGGAAACACCATATATTTT
CASRGLGAGSVSGNTIYF
>NA|TRBV7-3|TRBJ1-1|once
TGTGCCAGCAGCTACTCCACGGGGAACACTGAAGCTTTCTTT
CASSYSTGNTEAFF
>NA|TRBV15|TRBJ1-1|NA
TGTGCCACCACACGGGAAGTGAACACTGAAGCTTTCTTT
CATTREVNTEAFF
>TRBD1|TRBV7-7|TRBJ2-5|NA
TGTGCTAGCAGCTTAGCAGGCAGGGGGCTGGGAGAGACCCAGTACTTC
CASSLAGRGLGETQYF
>NA|TRBV18|TRBJ1-1|few
TGTGCCAGCTCACCTACGGGACGGATCACTGAAGCTTTCTTT
CASSPTGRITEAFF
>NA|TRBV28|TRBJ1-2|NA
TGTGCCAGCATTTCCCTCGGGGGCGGGTATGGCTATGGCTACACCTTC
CASISLGGGYGYGYTF
>NA|TRBV10-2|TRBJ2-3|NA
TGCGCCAGCAGTCCAAGGCGGGCTACGCAGTATTTT
CASSPRRATQYF
>NA|TRBV19|TRBJ1-4|NA
TGTGCCAGTAGTCCCTCCTCTGTCGCGGCCTCAGGAAAACTGTTTTTT
CASSPSSVAASGKLFF
>TRBD1|TRBV29-1|TRBJ2-7|NA
TGCAGCGTGAGACCGGGACAGGGTTTACACGAGCAGTACTTC
CSVRPGQGLHEQYF
>NA|TRBV10-2|TRBJ2-3|NA
TGCGCCAGCAGCCCTGGGGTGACCGGGGGTCCGGGCGATACGCAGTATTTT
CASSPGVTGGPGDTQYF
>TRBD2|TRBV9|TRBJ2-1|NA
TGTGCCAGCAGCGTAGCTAGCGGGGGGTATGAGCAGTTCTTC
CASSVASGGYEQFF
>TRBD2|TRBV7-2|TRBJ2-1|NA
TGTGCCAGCAGCCCGGGACTAGCGGGCAATGAGCAGTTCTTC
CASSPGLAGNEQFF
>NA|TRBV2|TRBJ1-2|few
TGTGCCAGCAGTGATCCGTCTAACTATGGCTACACCTTC
CASSDPSNYGYTF
>NA|TRBV9|TRBJ2-3|NA
TGTGCCAGCAGCGCACAGATCACAGATACGCAGTATTTT
CASSAQITDTQYF
>TRBD1|TRBV18|TRBJ1-4|NA
TGTGCCAGCTCACCTCTTCAGACAGGGGGCAAAGAAAAACTGTTTTTT
CASSPLQTGGKEKLFF
>NA|TRBV30|TRBJ2-1|NA
TGTGCCTGGACCTGGGTAGCGCACTACAATGAGCAGTTCTTC
CAWTWVAHYNEQFF
>NA|TRBV30|TRBJ1-4|few
TGTGCCTGGAGTTTTTCGACTGAAAAACTGTTTTTT
CAWSFSTEKLFF
>NA|TRBV6-5|TRBJ1-1|NA
TGTGCCAGCAGTTACACAAACAGGAACACTGAAGCTTTCTTT
CASSYTNRNTEAFF
>TRBD1|TRBV18|TRBJ2-1|once
TGTGCCAGCTCACCACCGAGAAGGGACAGGGGGGGGGACAATGAGCAGTTCTTC
CASSPPRRDRGGDNEQFF
>TRBD1|TRBV28|TRBJ1-2|NA
TGTGCCAGCAGTACCTCGGGGGAGGGGGCAGAGAATGGCTACACCTTC
CASSTSGEGAENGYTF
>TRBD1|TRBV7-9|TRBJ2-7|NA
TGTGCCAGCAGCTTAGAACAGGGGGTTTACGAGCAGTACTTC
CASSLEQGVYEQYF
>TRBD1|TRBV6-5|TRBJ2-2|NA
TGTGCCAGCAGTTACTCGAGCGGACAGGTTGCCGGGGAGCTGTTTTTT
CASSYSSGQVAGELFF
>NA|TRBV19|TRBJ2-7|NA
TGTGCCAGTAGCCTCTTCAGGGGCGACTACGAGCAGTACTTC
CASSLFRGDYEQYF
>TRBD1|TRBV6-5|TRBJ1-4|NA
TGTGCCAGCAGTTACCGAAGACAGGGAAATGAAAAACTGTTTTTT
CASSYRRQGNEKLFF
>NA|TRBV28|TRBJ2-7|few
TGTGCCAGCAGTTCCAGGGAAATTTTCTACGAGCAGTACTTC
CASSSREIFYEQYF
>TRBD1|TRBV6-1|TRBJ1-3|medium-sized
TGTGCCAGCAGTGAAGGGACAGGGTATAGAAACACCATATATTTT
CASSEGTGYRNTIYF
>TRBD1|TRBV23-1|TRBJ1-2|once
TGCGCCAGCAGTCAATTTGTCCCCGACAGGGAGGGGTCTAACTATGGCTACACCTTC
CASSQFVPDREGSNYGYTF
>NA|TRBV5-1|TRBJ1-1|NA
TGCGCCAGCAGCTTGGACTGGAACACTGAAGCTTTCTTT
CASSLDWNTEAFF
>TRBD2|TRBV5-4|TRBJ2-3|NA
TGTGCCTTCGGACTAGCGGGGACAGATACGCAGTATTTT
CAFGLAGTDTQYF
>NA|TRBV5-5|TRBJ1-2|NA
TGTGCCAGCAGCTTGGCCGGATCAATCTATAACTATGGCTACACCTTC
CASSLAGSIYNYGYTF
>NA|TRBV28|TRBJ2-5|NA
TGTGCCAGCAGTTTCCCCCAGGGCCTGTATGAGACCCAGTACTTC
CASSFPQGLYETQYF
>NA|TRBV7-9|TRBJ1-3|NA
TGTGCCAGCAGCTTAACAGGGATCTCTGGAAACACCATATATTTT
CASSLTGISGNTIYF
>NA|TRBV5-1|TRBJ1-1|NA
TGCGCCAGCAGCTTACAAAACCGATACACTGAAGCTTTCTTT
CASSLQNRYTEAFF
>NA|TRBV20-1|TRBJ1-1|NA
TGCAGTGCTAGACTAAGGGAAGCTTTCTTT
CSARLREAFF
>TRBD1|TRBV9|TRBJ2-2|NA
TGTGCCAGCAGCGTAGCGGGTTCTGACAGGGCGTGGCTGTTTTTT
CASSVAGSDRAWLFF
>NA|TRBV20-1|TRBJ2-1|NA
TGCAGTGCTAGACTCTGGGGGGAGCAGTTCTTC
CSARLWGEQFF
>NA|TRBV19|TRBJ1-2|NA
TGTGCCAGCTCGCCCCAGGTGAACTATGGCTACACCTTC
CASSPQVNYGYTF
>TRBD1|TRBV5-4|TRBJ1-2|NA
TGTGCCAGCAGCCCCGACAGGGGTAACTATGGCTACACCTTC
CASSPDRGNYGYTF
>NA|TRBV7-9|TRBJ1-1|NA
TGTGCCAGCAGCTTATACACTGAAGCTTTCTTT
CASSLYTEAFF
>TRBD1|TRBV5-1|TRBJ2-7|NA
TGCGCCAGCAGCCCTGGACAGGGGGCCTACGAGCAGTACTTC
CASSPGQGAYEQYF
>NA|TRBV6-1|TRBJ1-1|NA
TGTGCCAGCATGCGAGGGACACCGAACACTGAAGCTTTCTTT
CASMRGTPNTEAFF
>NA|TRBV10-3|TRBJ2-7|NA
TGTGCCATCAGTGCCAAGGCCATCTGGGAGCAGTACTTC
CAISAKAIWEQYF
>NA|TRBV7-2|TRBJ1-1|NA
TGTGCCAGCAGCTTTAGGATCAGTAACACTGAAGCTTTCTTT
CASSFRISNTEAFF
>NA|TRBV28|TRBJ1-2|NA
TGTGCCAGCGTAGTGACTTCTAACTATGGCTACACCTTC
CASVVTSNYGYTF
>TRBD2|TRBV14|TRBJ2-3|NA
TGTGCCAGCAGCCAAGATTGGGGACTAGGGGTGGATACGCAGTATTTT
CASSQDWGLGVDTQYF
>TRBD2|TRBV18|TRBJ2-7|NA
TGTGCCAGCTCACCGGGACTAGCCAACGAGCAGTACTTC
CASSPGLANEQYF
>NA|TRBV4-1|TRBJ2-1|NA
TGCGCCAGCAGCCAAGAGGTACGAGGGTCCGGAATTGGGCAGTTCTTC
CASSQEVRGSGIGQFF
>NA|TRBV6-5|TRBJ1-1|NA
TGTGCCAGCGGACCTGGGGGAGGTGAAGCTTTCTTT
CASGPGGGEAFF
>TRBD2|TRBV10-3|TRBJ2-7|NA
TGTGCCACCGCTCCTAGCGGGGGGCGTCTTGAGCAGTACTTC
CATAPSGGRLEQYF
>TRBD2|TRBV9|TRBJ2-3|NA
TGTGCCAGCAGCGTAGCTTCTAGCGGGAGCTTACTGCGTACGCAGTATTTT
CASSVASSGSLLRTQYF
>NA|TRBV5-5|TRBJ1-1|once
TGTGCCAGCAGCTTAGACCTTAGGAACACTGAAGCTTTCTTT
CASSLDLRNTEAFF
>NA|TRBV7-2|TRBJ1-5|NA
TGTGCCAGCAGCTTAGATGGAGGCCCTTGGGGCAATCAGCCCCAGCATTTT
CASSLDGGPWGNQPQHF
>NA|TRBV5-1|TRBJ2-5|few
TGCGCCAGCAGGGGACATAGCATCCAAGAGACCCAGTACTTC
CASRGHSIQETQYF
>TRBD1|TRBV5-1|TRBJ1-2|NA
TGCGCCAGCAGCGGGACAGGAGCGTATGGCTACACCTTC
CASSGTGAYGYTF
>NA|TRBV11-2|TRBJ1-5|NA
TGTGCCAGCAGCACAACAGGGTTCGGCAATCAGCCCCAGCATTTT
CASSTTGFGNQPQHF
>TRBD2|TRBV27|TRBJ2-7|NA
TGTGCCAGCAGGAGGCAAACCGGGACTAGCGGCTACGAGCAGTACTTC
CASRRQTGTSGYEQYF